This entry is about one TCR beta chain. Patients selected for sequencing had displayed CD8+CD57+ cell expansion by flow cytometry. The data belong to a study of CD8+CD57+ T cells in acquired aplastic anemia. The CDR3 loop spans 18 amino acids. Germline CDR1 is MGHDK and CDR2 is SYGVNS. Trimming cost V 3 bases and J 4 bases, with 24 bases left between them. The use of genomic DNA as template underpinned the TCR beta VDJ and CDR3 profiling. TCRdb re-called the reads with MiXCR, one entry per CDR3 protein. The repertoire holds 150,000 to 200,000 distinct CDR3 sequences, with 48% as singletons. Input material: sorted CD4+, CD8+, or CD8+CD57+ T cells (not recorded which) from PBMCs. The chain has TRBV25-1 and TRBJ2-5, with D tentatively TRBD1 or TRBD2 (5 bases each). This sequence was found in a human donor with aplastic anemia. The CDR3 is CASSDSGAAGTRGETQYF. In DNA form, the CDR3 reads TGTGCCAGCAGTGATTCAGGAGCGGCCGGGACCCGGGGAGAGACCCAGTACTTC.